This record concerns one T cell receptor (beta chain) sequence. V lost 5 bases and J lost 4; bases outside the gene matches: 7. CDR1 MGHDK and CDR2 SYGVNS come from the germline V gene. The CDR3 is made up of 15 amino acids. The data are from a study of blood T cell repertoires in COVID-19. Assay used: immunoSEQ multiplex PCR; TCRdb lists only in-frame clones, some missing. The sample yields 300,000 to 500,000 clones, over 75% seen once. The chain carries TRBV25-1 and TRBJ2-2, with TRBD1 matching 7 bases. The sample consisted of PBMCs or T cells enriched from blood (not recorded which). The clonotype was recovered from a woman aged 40-49 years with acute COVID-19. Here the CDR3 DNA reads TGTGCCAGCAGTACGGGACAGTCTTTCACCGGGGAGCTGTTTTTT. Amino acids: CASSTGQSFTGELFF.